A selection of T cell receptor beta chains follows, all from one sample in a study of breast tumors, draining lymph nodes, adjacent tissues. MiXCR was run by TCRdb on the multiplex PCR reads, yielding one entry per CDR3 protein. The repertoire has 200,000 to 300,000 distinct CDR3 sequences, 30% of them found once; the top ten carry over 0.95%. The material sequenced was axillary lymph node tissue. The source of these receptors is a female donor with breast cancer. Some clones in this sample may be carry-over from other donors' samples. Each CDR3 is given with its conserved first and last residue. Fields, in order: V gene, J gene, CDR3 protein.

TRBV7-2,TRBJ2-1,CASSLAGGSLYNEQFF
TRBV6-1,TRBJ2-7,CASSEGWNFFYEQYF
TRBV7-8,TRBJ2-2,CASSLAATTGTGELFF
TRBV24-1,TRBJ2-3,CATSPSRPSTDTQYF
TRBV24-1,TRBJ2-3,CATQTGGEGTDTQYF
TRBV7-9,TRBJ1-2,CASSILVGGNGYTF
TRBV6-1,TRBJ1-2,CASSEATTGPFYGYTF
TRBV10-2,TRBJ2-1,CASIGLAGVNEQFF
TRBV5-1,TRBJ2-7,CASSSGTGNDEQYF
TRBV6-6,TRBJ2-5,CASSYGGGQGQETQYF
TRBV7-2,TRBJ2-3,CASSRDKSTDTQYF
TRBV20-1,TRBJ1-5,CSASLGMLSPQPQHF
TRBV9,TRBJ2-7,CASSVGGAGASYEQYF
TRBV4-2,TRBJ2-7,CASSQDRPSYEQYF
TRBV12-3/TRBV12-4,TRBJ2-2,CASSLPSSRGSLAGELFF
TRBV29-1,TRBJ1-5,CSAGTGNQPQHF
TRBV6-2/TRBV6-3,TRBJ2-1,CASNEEAGVYFF
TRBV27,TRBJ2-2,CASSSYDRGSAGELFF
TRBV11-2,TRBJ2-1,CASSRGLAGGFYNEQFF
TRBV3-1,TRBJ2-3,CASSQSGVLQDTQYF
TRBV20-1,TRBJ2-1,CSASGSGRGSYNEQFF
TRBV7-2,TRBJ2-6,CASSSTGFNTEAF
TRBV6-6,TRBJ1-4,CASSYRGAEKLFF
TRBV19,TRBJ2-7,CASRTRGTSSREQYF
TRBV7-9,TRBJ2-7,CAFRTAAGEQYF
TRBV10-1,TRBJ2-7,CASSEGTPCSYERYF
TRBV2,TRBJ2-1,CASSERSRYNEQFF
TRBV6-6,TRBJ2-1,CASSLTSSPYNEQFF
TRBV5-1,TRBJ2-7,CASSLKGGPEQYF
TRBV9,TRBJ2-1,CASSVDSGRYNEQFF
TRBV20-1,TRBJ2-5,CSARPGLAGGETQYF
TRBV6-7,TRBJ1-1,CASSYGLLPQLDTEAFF
TRBV7-2,TRBJ1-1,CASSSSTDRTFF
TRBV11-3,TRBJ2-1,CASSLDSTREQFF
TRBV11-2,-,CASSARTGAGTEAFF
TRBV12-3/TRBV12-4,TRBJ1-4,CASSLLVGTTNEKLFF
TRBV6-5,TRBJ2-2,CASSYGVTGELFF
TRBV6-5,TRBJ2-1,CASSYRDFTGERFF
TRBV7-9,TRBJ2-7,CASSRYLSGTGGNEQYF
TRBV20-1,TRBJ2-7,CSARVGSAGTWSSYEQYF
TRBV7-3,TRBJ2-1,CASSLRAGGPNEQFF
TRBV5-1,TRBJ2-3,CASSRTSDTQYF
TRBV7-9,TRBJ2-7,CASSLVVAGAYEQYF
TRBV30,TRBJ2-6,CAWSRQGASGANVLTF
TRBV24-1,TRBJ2-1,CATSDLREGRANEQFF
TRBV5-4,TRBJ2-3,CASSLGQSIDTQYF
TRBV6-6,TRBJ1-5,CASSYLDSSNQPQHF
TRBV12-3/TRBV12-4,TRBJ2-7,CASMGQGTPYEQYF
TRBV3-1,TRBJ1-2,CASSQGVGREIGYTF
TRBV5-1,TRBJ2-1,CASSSGGTSKDEQFF
TRBV3-1,TRBJ2-5,CASSLGGLAGETQYF